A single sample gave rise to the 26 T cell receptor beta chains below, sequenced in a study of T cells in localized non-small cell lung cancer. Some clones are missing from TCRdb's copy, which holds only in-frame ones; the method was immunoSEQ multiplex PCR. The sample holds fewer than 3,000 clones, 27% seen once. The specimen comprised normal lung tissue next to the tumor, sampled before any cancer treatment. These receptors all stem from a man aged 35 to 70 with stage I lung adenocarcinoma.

The CDR3 reads CASSQDTGNTIYF. CDR3 nucleotides: TGTGCCAGCTCACAGGACACTGGAAACACCATATATTTT. The chain is built from TRBV18 and TRBJ1-3; TRBD1 is a possible D gene (5 bases). With 4 bases removed from V and 2 bases from J, the gap between germline ends came to 6 bases. The CDR3 has 13 residues. The germline CDR1 and CDR2 sequences are KGHSH and LQKENI. Based on the CDR3 plus reference TRBV18 and TRBJ1-3, the full variable domain is NAGVMQNPRHLVRRRGQEARLRCSPMKGHSHVYWYRQLPEEGLKFMVYLQKENIIDESGMPKERFSAEFPKEGPSILRIQQVVRGDSAAYFCASSQDTGNTIYFGEGSWLTVV.

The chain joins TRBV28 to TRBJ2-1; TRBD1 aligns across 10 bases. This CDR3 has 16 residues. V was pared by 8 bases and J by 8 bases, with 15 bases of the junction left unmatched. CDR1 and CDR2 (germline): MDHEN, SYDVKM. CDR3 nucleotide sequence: TGTGCCAGCTCCCTACCGGGACAGGGGAGGTTCGATGAGCAGTTCTTC. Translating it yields CASSLPGQGRFDEQFF.

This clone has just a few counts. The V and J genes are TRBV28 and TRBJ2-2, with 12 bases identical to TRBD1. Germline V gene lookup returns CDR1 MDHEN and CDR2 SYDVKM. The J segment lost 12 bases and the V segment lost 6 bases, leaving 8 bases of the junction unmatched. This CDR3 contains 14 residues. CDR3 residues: CASSPTGTGGKLFF. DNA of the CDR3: TGTGCCAGCAGCCCCACCGGGACAGGGGGCAAGCTGTTTTTT. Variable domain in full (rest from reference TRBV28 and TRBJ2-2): DVKVTQSSRYLVKRTGEKVFLECVQDMDHENMFWYRQDPGLGLRLIYFSYDVKMKEKGDIPEGYSVSREKKERFSLILESASTNQTSMYLCASSPTGTGGKLFFGEGSRLTVL.

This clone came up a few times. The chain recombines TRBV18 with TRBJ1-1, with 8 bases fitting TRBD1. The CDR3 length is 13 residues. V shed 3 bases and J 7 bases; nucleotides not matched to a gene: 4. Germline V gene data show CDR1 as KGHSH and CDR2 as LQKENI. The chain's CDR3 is CASSPGQGGEAFF. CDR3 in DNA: TGTGCCAGCTCACCCGGACAGGGAGGTGAAGCTTTCTTT.

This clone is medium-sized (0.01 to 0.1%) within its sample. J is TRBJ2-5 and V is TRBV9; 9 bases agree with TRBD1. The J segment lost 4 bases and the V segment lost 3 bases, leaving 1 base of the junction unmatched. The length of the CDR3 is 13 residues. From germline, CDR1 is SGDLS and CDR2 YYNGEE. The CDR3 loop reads CASSATGGETQYF. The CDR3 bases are TGTGCCAGCAGCGCGACAGGGGGAGAGACCCAGTACTTC.

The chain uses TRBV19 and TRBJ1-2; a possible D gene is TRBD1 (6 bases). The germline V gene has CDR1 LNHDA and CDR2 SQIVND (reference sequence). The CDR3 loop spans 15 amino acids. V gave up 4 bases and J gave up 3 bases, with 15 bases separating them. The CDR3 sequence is CASSTQGRVDYGYTF. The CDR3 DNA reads TGTGCCAGTAGTACCCAGGGGAGGGTCGACTATGGCTACACCTTC.

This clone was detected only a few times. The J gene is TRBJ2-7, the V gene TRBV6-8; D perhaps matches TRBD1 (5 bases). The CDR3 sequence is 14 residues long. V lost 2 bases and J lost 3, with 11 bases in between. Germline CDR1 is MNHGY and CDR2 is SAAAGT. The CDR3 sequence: CASSYQGRHYEQYF. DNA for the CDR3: TGTGCCAGCAGTTACCAGGGCAGGCACTACGAGCAGTACTTC.

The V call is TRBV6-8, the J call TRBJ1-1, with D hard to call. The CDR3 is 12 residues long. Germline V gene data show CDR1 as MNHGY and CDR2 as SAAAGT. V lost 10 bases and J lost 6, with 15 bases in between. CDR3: CATGKGIAEAFF. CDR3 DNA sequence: TGTGCCACCGGGAAGGGTATCGCTGAAGCTTTCTTT.

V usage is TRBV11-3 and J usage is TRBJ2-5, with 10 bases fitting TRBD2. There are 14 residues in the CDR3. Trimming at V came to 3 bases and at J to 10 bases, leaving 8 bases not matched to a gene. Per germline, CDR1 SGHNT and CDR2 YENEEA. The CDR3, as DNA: TGTGCCAGCAGCTTGGGGCTAGCGGGAGAGGGCCAGTACTTC. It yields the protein CASSLGLAGEGQYF.

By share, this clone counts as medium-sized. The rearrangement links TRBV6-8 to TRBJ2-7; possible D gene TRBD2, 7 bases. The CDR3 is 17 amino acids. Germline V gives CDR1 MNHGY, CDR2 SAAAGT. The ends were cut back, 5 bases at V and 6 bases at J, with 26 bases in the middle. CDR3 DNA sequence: TGTGCCAGCAGTGACTTCCTAAGAGAACAGGGAGGGGTCGAGCAGTACTTC. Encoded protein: CASSDFLREQGGVEQYF.

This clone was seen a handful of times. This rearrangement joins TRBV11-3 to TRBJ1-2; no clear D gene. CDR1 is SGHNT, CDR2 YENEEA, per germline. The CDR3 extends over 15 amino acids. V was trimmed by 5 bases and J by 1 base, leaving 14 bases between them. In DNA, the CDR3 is TGTGCCAGCAGCCCGACGGCCGGGATTAACTATGGCTACACCTTC. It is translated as CASSPTAGINYGYTF. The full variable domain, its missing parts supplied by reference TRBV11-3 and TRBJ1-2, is EAGVVQSPRYKIIEKKQPVAFWCNPISGHNTLYWYLQNLGQGPELLIRYENEEAVDDSQLPKDRFSAERLKGVDSTLKIQPAELGDSAVYLCASSPTAGINYGYTFGSGTRLTVV.

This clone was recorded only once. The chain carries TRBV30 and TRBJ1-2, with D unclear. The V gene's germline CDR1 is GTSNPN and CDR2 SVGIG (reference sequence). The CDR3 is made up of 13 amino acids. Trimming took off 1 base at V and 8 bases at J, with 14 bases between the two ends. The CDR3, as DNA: TGTGCCTGGAGTGAACAAGAGGACGTCGGCTACACCTTC. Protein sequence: CAWSEQEDVGYTF.

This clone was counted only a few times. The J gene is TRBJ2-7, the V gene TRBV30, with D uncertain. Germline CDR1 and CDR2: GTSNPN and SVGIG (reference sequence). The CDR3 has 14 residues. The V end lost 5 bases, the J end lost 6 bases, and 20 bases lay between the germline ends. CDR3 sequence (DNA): TGTGCCTGGTCCGTTAAAACCCAGGACGTCGAGCAGTACTTC. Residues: CAWSVKTQDVEQYF.

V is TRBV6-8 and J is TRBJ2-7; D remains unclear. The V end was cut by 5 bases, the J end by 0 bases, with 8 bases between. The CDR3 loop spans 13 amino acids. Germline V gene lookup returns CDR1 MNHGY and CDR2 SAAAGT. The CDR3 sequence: CASSARISYEQYV. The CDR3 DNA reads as TGTGCCAGCAGTGCGAGGATCTCCTACGAGCAGTACGTC.

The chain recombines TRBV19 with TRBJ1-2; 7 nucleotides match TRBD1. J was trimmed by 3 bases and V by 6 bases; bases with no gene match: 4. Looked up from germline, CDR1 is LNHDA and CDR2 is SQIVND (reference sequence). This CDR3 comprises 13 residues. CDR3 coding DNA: TGTGCCAGTAGCCTAGGACAGGACTATGGCTACACCTTC. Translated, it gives CASSLGQDYGYTF.

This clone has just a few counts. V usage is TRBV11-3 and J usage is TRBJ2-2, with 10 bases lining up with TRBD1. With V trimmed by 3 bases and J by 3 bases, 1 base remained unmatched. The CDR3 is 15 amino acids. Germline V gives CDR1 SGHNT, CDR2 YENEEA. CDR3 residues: CASSLGTGDTGELFF. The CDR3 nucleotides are TGTGCCAGCAGCTTGGGGACAGGGGACACCGGGGAGCTGTTTTTT.

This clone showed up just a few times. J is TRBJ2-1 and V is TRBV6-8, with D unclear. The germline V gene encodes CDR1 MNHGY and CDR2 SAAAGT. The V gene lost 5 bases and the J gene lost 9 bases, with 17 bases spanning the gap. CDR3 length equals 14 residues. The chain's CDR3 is CASSDGLEYGEQFF. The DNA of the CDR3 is TGTGCCAGCAGTGATGGGCTAGAATACGGTGAGCAGTTCTTC.

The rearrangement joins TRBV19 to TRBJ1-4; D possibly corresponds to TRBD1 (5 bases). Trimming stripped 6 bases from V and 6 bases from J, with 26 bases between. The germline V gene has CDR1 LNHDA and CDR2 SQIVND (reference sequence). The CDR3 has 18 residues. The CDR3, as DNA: TGTGCCAGTAGCCTCAACTTCCGGGGCCCGGGAGGGCATGAAAAACTGTTTTTT. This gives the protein CASSLNFRGPGGHEKLFF.

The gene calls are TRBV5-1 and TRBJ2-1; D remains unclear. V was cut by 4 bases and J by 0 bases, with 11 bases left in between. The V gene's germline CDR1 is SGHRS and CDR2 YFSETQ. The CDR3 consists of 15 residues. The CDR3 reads CASSAPGFSYNEQFF. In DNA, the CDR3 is TGCGCCAGCAGCGCCCCAGGATTCTCCTACAATGAGCAGTTCTTC.

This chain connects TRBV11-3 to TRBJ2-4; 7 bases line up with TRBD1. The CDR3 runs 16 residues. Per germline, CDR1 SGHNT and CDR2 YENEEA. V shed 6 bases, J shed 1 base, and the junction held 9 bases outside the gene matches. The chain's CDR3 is CASSYLQGFAKNIQYF. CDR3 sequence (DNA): TGTGCCAGCAGTTACCTACAGGGGTTTGCCAAAAACATTCAGTACTTC.

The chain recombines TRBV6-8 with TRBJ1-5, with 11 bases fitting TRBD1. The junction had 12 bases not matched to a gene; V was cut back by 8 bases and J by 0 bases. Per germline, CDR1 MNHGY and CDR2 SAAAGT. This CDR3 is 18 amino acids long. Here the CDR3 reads CASGPGQGVQYSNQPQHF. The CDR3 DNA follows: TGTGCCAGCGGACCGGGACAGGGGGTTCAATATAGCAATCAGCCCCAGCATTTT.

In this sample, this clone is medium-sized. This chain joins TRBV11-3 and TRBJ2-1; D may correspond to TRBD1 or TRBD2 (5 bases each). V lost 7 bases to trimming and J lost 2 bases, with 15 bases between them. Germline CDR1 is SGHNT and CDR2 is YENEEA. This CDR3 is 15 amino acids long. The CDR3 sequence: CASTPGQGAYNEQFF. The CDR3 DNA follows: TGTGCCAGCACCCCAGGGCAGGGAGCCTACAATGAGCAGTTCTTC.

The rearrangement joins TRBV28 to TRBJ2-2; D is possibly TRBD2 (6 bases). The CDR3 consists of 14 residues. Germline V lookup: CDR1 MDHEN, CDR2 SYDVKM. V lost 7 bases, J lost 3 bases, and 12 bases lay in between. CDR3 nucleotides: TGTGCCAGCAACCTCGGAGGGGACACCGGGGAGCTGTTTTTT. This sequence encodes CASNLGGDTGELFF.

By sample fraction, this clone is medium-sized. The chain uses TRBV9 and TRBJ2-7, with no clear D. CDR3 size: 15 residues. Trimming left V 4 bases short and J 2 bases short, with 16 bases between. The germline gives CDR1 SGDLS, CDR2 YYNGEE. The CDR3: CASSSTGQSAYEQYF. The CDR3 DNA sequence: TGTGCCAGCAGCTCAACGGGCCAGTCCGCCTACGAGCAGTACTTC.

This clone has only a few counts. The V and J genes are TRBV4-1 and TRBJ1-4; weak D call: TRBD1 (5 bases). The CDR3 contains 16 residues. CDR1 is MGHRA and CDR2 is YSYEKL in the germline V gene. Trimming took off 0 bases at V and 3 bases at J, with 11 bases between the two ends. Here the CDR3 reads CASSQEWDRANEKLFF. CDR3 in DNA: TGCGCCAGCAGCCAAGAATGGGACCGCGCTAATGAAAAACTGTTTTTT.

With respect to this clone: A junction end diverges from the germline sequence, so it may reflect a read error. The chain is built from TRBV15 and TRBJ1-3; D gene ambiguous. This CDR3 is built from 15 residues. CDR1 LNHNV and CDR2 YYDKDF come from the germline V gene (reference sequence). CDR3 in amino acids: CASSPRTGSGNTIYF. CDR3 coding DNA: TGTGCCAGCAGCCCACGGACGGGCTCTGGAAACACCATATATTTT.